Below, 12 T cell receptor beta chains from the same sample are listed, as sequenced in a study of regulatory T cells in long-lasting Graves disease. In building TCR beta libraries, iRepertoire HTBI primers were used together with Arm-PCR of CDR3 regions. MiXCR was run by TCRdb on the multiplex PCR reads, yielding one entry per CDR3 protein. This table has 350,000 to 450,000 distinct CDR3 sequences, approximately 25% appearing once. Time point: persistent/refractory GD, antithyroid drugs over 5 years with positive TRAb. RNA isolated from PBMCs was used to make the TCR library. Sequencing was performed on peripheral blood mononuclear cells (PBMCs), taken when the disease was refractory, from a patient treated with antithyroid drugs. All receptors derive from a woman between 40 and 50 years old with Graves disease.

This clonotype was seen only a few times. The V and J genes are TRBV28 and TRBJ1-3, with D maybe TRBD1 (6 bases). V lost 2 bases, J lost 3 bases, and 17 bases lay in between. There are 17 residues in the CDR3. Germline CDR1 reads MDHEN; CDR2 reads SYDVKM. The CDR3 reads CASSLSPGDHFGNTIYF. For the CDR3, the DNA is TGTGCCAGCAGTTTAAGTCCAGGGGACCACTTTGGAAACACCATATATTTT.

The table lists this clonotype with a few counts. The chain has TRBV18 and TRBJ2-2, with D uncertain. Between the trimmed V and J ends, which lost 2 bases and 9 bases, there was a span of 4 bases. CDR1 and CDR2 (germline): KGHSH, LQKENI. The CDR3 sequence is 11 residues long. The CDR3 coding sequence is TGTGCCAGCTCACCAAACCGGGAGCTGTTTTTT. Translation: CASSPNRELFF.

The V gene is TRBV6-1, the J gene TRBJ2-7; the D gene is possibly TRBD2 (6 bases). Trimming stripped 7 bases from V and 2 bases from J, with 21 bases between. The germline V gene encodes CDR1 MNHNS and CDR2 SASEGT. The CDR3 is made up of 16 amino acids. DNA of the CDR3: TGTGCCAGCACCCTCTACCCCCAGGAGGGACCCTACGAGCAGTACTTC. Translated: CASTLYPQEGPYEQYF.

This clonotype appeared a few times. The rearrangement uses TRBV27 and TRBJ1-5, with unresolved D. Per germline, CDR1 MNHEY and CDR2 SMNVEV (reference sequence). V lost 2 bases, J lost 2 bases, and 10 bases lay in between. The CDR3 loop spans 15 amino acids. The CDR3 region has the DNA TGTGCCAGCAGTTTACGGAGGCTAGGCAATCAGCCCCAGCATTTT. Its protein product is CASSLRRLGNQPQHF.

This clonotype was counted many times. J is TRBJ2-7 and V is TRBV7-9; D is possibly TRBD2 (6 bases). Trimming removed 5 bases from V and 2 bases from J, with 16 bases in between. The germline V gene has CDR1 SEHNR and CDR2 FQNEAQ (reference sequence). This CDR3 spans 15 amino acids. The CDR3 DNA follows: TGTGCCAGCAGCCCCCGGGACTTAGGTACCTACGAGCAGTACTTC. The encoded protein is CASSPRDLGTYEQYF.

This clonotype occurred many times. V and J are TRBV6-1 and TRBJ2-5, with TRBD2 matching 11 bases. The CDR3 extends over 14 amino acids. The germline V gene has CDR1 MNHNS and CDR2 SASEGT. Germline trimming cut 6 bases from V and 3 bases from J; bases unmatched to any gene: 3. The CDR3 DNA reads TGTGCCAGCAGCTTAGCGGGAGGGAAAGAGACCCAGTACTTC. It yields the protein CASSLAGGKETQYF.

In its sample, this clonotype was seen many times. The chain combines TRBV28 with TRBJ1-1, with D uncertain. The germline V gene encodes CDR1 MDHEN and CDR2 SYDVKM. CDR3 length equals 11 residues. The V end lost 6 bases, the J end lost 4 bases, and 6 bases lay between the germline ends. CDR3 bases: TGTGCCAGCAGCCTATTCACTGAAGCTTTCTTT. Its protein product is CASSLFTEAFF.

This clonotype has ten or more counts. The chain is built from TRBV28 and TRBJ2-7; D is ambiguous. The CDR3 extends over 16 amino acids. V lost 4 bases to trimming and J lost 1 base, with 17 bases between them. The germline V gene has CDR1 MDHEN and CDR2 SYDVKM. The CDR3 protein is CASSSVGPSLSYEQYF. The CDR3 DNA sequence: TGTGCCAGCAGTTCAGTCGGACCCTCCTTGTCCTACGAGCAGTACTTC. Combining the CDR3 with reference TRBV28 and TRBJ2-7 gives the whole variable domain DVKVTQSSRYLVKRTGEKVFLECVQDMDHENMFWYRQDPGLGLRLIYFSYDVKMKEKGDIPEGYSVSREKKERFSLILESASTNQTSMYLCASSSVGPSLSYEQYFGPGTRLTVT.

The V gene is TRBV6-5, the J gene TRBJ1-1, with D unresolved. CDR1 and CDR2 from the germline V gene are MNHEY and SVGAGI. The CDR3 contains 13 residues. V was cut by 1 base and J by 6 bases, with 9 bases left in between. The CDR3 region has the DNA TGTGCCAGCAGTTACTTGACCGTCGCTGAAGCTTTCTTT. It specifies CASSYLTVAEAFF.

This clonotype was found many times. The genes are TRBV20-1 and TRBJ2-7; a possible D gene is TRBD1 (5 bases). Looked up from germline, CDR1 is DFQATT and CDR2 is SNEGSKA (reference sequence). The CDR3 consists of 12 residues. V was trimmed by 6 bases and J by 5 bases, leaving 14 bases between them. The CDR3 DNA reads as TGCAGTGCCCTTGTACAGGTGGACGAGCAGTACTTC. It yields the protein CSALVQVDEQYF.

This clonotype showed up just a few times. The chain recombines TRBV18 with TRBJ2-5; tentatively, D is TRBD1 (5 bases). With 6 bases removed from V and 4 bases from J, the gap between germline ends came to 18 bases. The CDR3 spans 15 residues. Per germline, CDR1 KGHSH and CDR2 LQKENI. The CDR3: CASSPRAFGTETQYF. The DNA of the CDR3 is TGTGCCAGCTCCCCCAGGGCCTTTGGCACAGAGACCCAGTACTTC.

V is TRBV28 and J is TRBJ1-5, with TRBD1 matching 7 bases. The CDR3 has 15 amino acids. Germline V gene lookup returns CDR1 MDHEN and CDR2 SYDVKM. The V segment lost 6 bases and the J segment 1 base; nucleotides outside the gene matches: 6. This CDR3 is CASRSPRGSNQPQHF. The CDR3 DNA reads as TGTGCCAGCAGGTCCCCCAGGGGGAGCAATCAGCCCCAGCATTTT.